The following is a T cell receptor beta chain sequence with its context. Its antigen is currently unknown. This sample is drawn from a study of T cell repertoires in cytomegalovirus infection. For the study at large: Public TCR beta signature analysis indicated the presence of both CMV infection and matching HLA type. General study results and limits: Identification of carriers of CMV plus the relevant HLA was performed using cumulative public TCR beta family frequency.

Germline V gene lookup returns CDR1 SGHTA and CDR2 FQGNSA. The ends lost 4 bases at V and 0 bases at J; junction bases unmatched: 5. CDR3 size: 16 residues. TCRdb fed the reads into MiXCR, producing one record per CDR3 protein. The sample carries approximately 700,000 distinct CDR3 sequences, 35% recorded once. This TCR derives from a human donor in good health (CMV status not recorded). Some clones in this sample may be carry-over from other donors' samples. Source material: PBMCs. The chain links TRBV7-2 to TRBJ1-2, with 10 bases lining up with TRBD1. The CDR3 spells CASSSFGQGANYGYTF. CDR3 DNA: TGTGCCAGCAGCTCTTTTGGACAGGGGGCTAACTATGGCTACACCTTC.